A selection of T cell receptor beta chains follows, all from one sample in a study of cytomegalovirus exposure and HLA in healthy donors. Produced via immunoSEQ multiplex PCR; TCRdb's table is partial and in-frame only. The data show around 250,000 clones, around 90% seen once. The sample was PBMCs. These TCRs come from a girl aged 2-10 years in good health and CMV-seronegative. The CDR3 runs from the conserved cysteine through the conserved F or W. D genes are given only for firm matches. The size entry is marked missing in some rows and otherwise reads once, few, many or a size class.

>-|-|TRBV5-1|TRBJ1-2
TGCGCCAGCAGCTTGGGGGCAGTAGGCTATGGCTACACCTTC
CASSLGAVGYGYTF
>TRBD2|-|TRBV2|TRBJ2-5
TGTGCCAGCGGGGGACTAGGGGAGACCCAGTACTTC
CASGGLGETQYF
>-|-|TRBV11-2|TRBJ2-3
TGTGCCAGCAGCTTAGCGGGGGATACGCAGTATTTT
CASSLAGDTQYF
>TRBD2|once|TRBV11-1|TRBJ2-7
TGTGCCAGCAGCTTAGGGACTAGCATCCACGAGCAGTACTTC
CASSLGTSIHEQYF
>TRBD2|-|TRBV6-6|TRBJ2-3
TGTGCCAGCAGTTCCAGCGGGGGCGCGGGCACAGATACGCAGTATTTT
CASSSSGGAGTDTQYF
>-|-|TRBV19|TRBJ2-1
TGTGCCAGTAGTTGGGGAGGCGCCCACTCCTACAATGAGCAGTTCTTC
CASSWGGAHSYNEQFF
>TRBD2|-|TRBV10-3|TRBJ2-3
TGTGCCACCGGATTGTCTATAAGCGGGAGTTCAGATACGCAGTATTTT
CATGLSISGSSDTQYF
>-|once|TRBV9|TRBJ1-1
TGTGCCAGCAGCGTATTGTCCAGCACTGAAGCTTTCTTT
CASSVLSSTEAFF
>TRBD1|-|TRBV7-8|TRBJ1-1
TGTGCCAGCAGCTCAGCCGGGACAGGGGCGACTGAAGCTTTCTTT
CASSSAGTGATEAFF
>TRBD1|-|TRBV5-1|TRBJ1-5
TGCGCCAGCAGCGGGGGGACAGATCCGGGTCAGCCCCAGCATTTT
CASSGGTDPGQPQHF
>TRBD1|-|TRBV19|TRBJ2-1
TGTGCCAGTAACATTGGACAGGGGGCTATGAGATACAATGAGCAGTTCTTC
CASNIGQGAMRYNEQFF
>TRBD2|-|TRBV28|TRBJ2-7
TGTGCCAGCAGTGGCGGGGGGCCTGTCTACGAGCAGTACTTC
CASSGGGPVYEQYF
>TRBD2|-|TRBV9|TRBJ2-3
TGTGCCAGCAGCACCGCTAGCGGGGGGTTGGGTCGGGATACGCAGTATTTT
CASSTASGGLGRDTQYF
>TRBD1|-|TRBV11-2|TRBJ1-1
TGTGCCAGCAGCGTACCGACAGGGGCCACTGAAGCTTTCTTT
CASSVPTGATEAFF
>-|-|TRBV6-4|TRBJ1-6
TGTGCCAGCAGTGACCTCGGGAGGGGATATTCACCCCTCCACTTT
CASSDLGRGYSPLHF
>-|-|TRBV10-3|TRBJ2-5
TGTGCCATCAGTGAGGAGGGAATGGAACAAGAGACCCAGTACTTC
CAISEEGMEQETQYF
>-|few|TRBV19|TRBJ2-6
TGTGCCAGTACTCTGGGCCCCGCTGGGGCCAACGTCCTGACTTTC
CASTLGPAGANVLTF
>TRBD2|-|TRBV5-1|TRBJ2-7
TGCGCCAGCAGCTCCTGGGACTACCGCAGGAACGAGCAGTACTTC
CASSSWDYRRNEQYF
>TRBD1|-|TRBV29-1|TRBJ1-2
TGCAGCGCCCCCAAGGACAGGGATTCCTTCTATGGCTACACCTTC
CSAPKDRDSFYGYTF
>-|-|TRBV27|TRBJ2-7
TGTGCCAGCAGTTTTCGCCGGGATAGCGACGAGCAGTACTTC
CASSFRRDSDEQYF
>-|-|TRBV11-2|TRBJ1-1
TGTGCCAGCAGCTTAGATTCGGGGGGCACACTGAACACTGAAGCTTTCTTT
CASSLDSGGTLNTEAFF
>-|-|TRBV6-1|TRBJ2-7
TGTGCCAGCACCCACAACAGGGAGTCCCACGAGCAGTACTTC
CASTHNRESHEQYF
>TRBD2|-|TRBV30|TRBJ2-1
TGTGCCTGGAGTCCCACCGGGGGGGCCAATGAGCAGTTCTTC
CAWSPTGGANEQFF
>-|-|TRBV29-1|TRBJ1-2
TGCAGCGTTGAGGGACAACGACCTAACTATGGCTACACCTTC
CSVEGQRPNYGYTF
>-|-|TRBV19|TRBJ1-2
TGTGCCAGTAGGCCGGGCGGGAGAGGCTACACCTTC
CASRPGGRGYTF
>-|-|TRBV5-4|TRBJ2-7
TGTGCCAGCAGCTTGTCGTTGGAGACCGGTGAGCAGTACTTC
CASSLSLETGEQYF